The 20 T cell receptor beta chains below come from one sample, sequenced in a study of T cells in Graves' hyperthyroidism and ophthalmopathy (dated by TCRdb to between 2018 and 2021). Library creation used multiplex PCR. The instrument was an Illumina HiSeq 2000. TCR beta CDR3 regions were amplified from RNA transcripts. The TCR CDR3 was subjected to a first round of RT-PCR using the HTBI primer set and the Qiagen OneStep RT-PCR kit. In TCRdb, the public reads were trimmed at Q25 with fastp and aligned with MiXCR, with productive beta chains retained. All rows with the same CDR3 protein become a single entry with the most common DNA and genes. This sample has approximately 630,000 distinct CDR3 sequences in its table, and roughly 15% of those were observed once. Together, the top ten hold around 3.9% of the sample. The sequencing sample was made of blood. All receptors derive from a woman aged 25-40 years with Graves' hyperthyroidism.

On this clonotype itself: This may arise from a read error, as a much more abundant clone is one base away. The CDR3 sequence: CAGSQGHGKTQYF. CDR3 DNA: TGTGCCGGCAGCCAAGGACACGGCAAGACCCAGTACTTC. V gene TRBV3-1 combines with J gene TRBJ2-5; TRBD1 might be the D (5 bases). This CDR3 contains 13 residues. The germline V gene has CDR1 LGHDT and CDR2 YNNKEL (reference sequence).

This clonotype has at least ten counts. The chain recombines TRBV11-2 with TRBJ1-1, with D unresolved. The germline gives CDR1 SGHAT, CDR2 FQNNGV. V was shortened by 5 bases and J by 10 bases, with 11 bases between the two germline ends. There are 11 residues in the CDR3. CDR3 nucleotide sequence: TGTGCCAGCAGCACCGCACGTGCAGCTTTCTTT. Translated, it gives CASSTARAAFF.

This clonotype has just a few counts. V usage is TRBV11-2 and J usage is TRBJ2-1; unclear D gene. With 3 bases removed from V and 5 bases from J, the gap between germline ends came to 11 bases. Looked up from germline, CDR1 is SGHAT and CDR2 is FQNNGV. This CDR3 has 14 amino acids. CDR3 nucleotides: TGTGCCAGCAGCTTTCCGACTGGAGACAATGAGCAGTTCTTC. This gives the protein CASSFPTGDNEQFF.

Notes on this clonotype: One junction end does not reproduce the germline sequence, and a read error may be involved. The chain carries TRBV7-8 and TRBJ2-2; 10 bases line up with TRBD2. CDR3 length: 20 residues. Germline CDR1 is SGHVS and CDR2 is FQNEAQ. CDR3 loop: CANSNLDRTSGRGRTGELFF. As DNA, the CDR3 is TGTGCCAACAGCAACTTAGACCGGACAAGCGGGAGGGGTCGCACCGGGGAGCTGTTTTTT. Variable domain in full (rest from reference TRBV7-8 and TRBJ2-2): GAGVSQSPRYKVAKRGQDVALRCDPISGHVSLFWYQQALGQGPEFLTYFQNEAQLDKSGLPSDRFFAERPEGSVSTLKIQRTQQEDSAVYLCANSNLDRTSGRGRTGELFFGEGSRLTVL.

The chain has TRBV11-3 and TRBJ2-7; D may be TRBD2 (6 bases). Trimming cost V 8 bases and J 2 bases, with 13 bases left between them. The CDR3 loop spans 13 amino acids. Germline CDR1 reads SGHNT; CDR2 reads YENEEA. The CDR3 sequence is CASGGGTTYEQYF. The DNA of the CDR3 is TGTGCCAGCGGTGGGGGGACCACCTACGAGCAGTACTTC. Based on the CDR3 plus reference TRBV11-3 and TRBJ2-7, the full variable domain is EAGVVQSPRYKIIEKKQPVAFWCNPISGHNTLYWYLQNLGQGPELLIRYENEEAVDDSQLPKDRFSAERLKGVDSTLKIQPAELGDSAVYLCASGGGTTYEQYFGPGTRLTVT.

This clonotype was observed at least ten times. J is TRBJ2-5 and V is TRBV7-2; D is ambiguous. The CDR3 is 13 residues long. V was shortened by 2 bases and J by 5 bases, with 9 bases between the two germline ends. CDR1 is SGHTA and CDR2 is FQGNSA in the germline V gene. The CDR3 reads CASSLWGGETQYF. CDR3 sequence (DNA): TGTGCCAGCAGCTTATGGGGTGGGGAGACCCAGTACTTC. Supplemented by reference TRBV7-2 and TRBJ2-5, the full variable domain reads GAGVSQSPSNKVTEKGKDVELRCDPISGHTALYWYRQSLGQGLEFLIYFQGNSAPDKSGLPSDRFSAERTGGSVSTLTIQRTQQEDSAVYLCASSLWGGETQYFGPGTRLLVL.

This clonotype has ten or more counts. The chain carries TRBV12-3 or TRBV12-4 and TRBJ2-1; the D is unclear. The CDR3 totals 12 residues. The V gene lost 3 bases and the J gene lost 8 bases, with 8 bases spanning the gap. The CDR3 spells CASSFIVDEQFF. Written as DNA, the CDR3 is TGTGCCAGCAGTTTTATAGTGGATGAGCAGTTCTTC.

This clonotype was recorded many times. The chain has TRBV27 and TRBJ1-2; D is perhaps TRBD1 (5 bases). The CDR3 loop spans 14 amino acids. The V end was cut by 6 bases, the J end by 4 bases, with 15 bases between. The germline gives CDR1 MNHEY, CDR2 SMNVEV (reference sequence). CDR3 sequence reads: CASSPGLWSYGYTF. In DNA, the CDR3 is TGTGCCAGCAGCCCAGGGTTATGGTCCTATGGCTACACCTTC.

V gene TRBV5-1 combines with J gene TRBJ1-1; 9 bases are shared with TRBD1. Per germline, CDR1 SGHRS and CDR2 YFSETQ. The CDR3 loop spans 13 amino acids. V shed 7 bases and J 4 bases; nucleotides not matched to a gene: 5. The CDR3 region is CASRGTGSTEAFF. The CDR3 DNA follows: TGCGCCAGCCGAGGGACAGGGTCCACTGAAGCTTTCTTT. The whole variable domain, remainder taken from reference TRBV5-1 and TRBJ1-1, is KAGVTQTPRYLIKTRGQQVTLSCSPISGHRSVSWYQQTPGQGLQFLFEYFSETQRNKGNFPGRFSGRQFSNSRSEMNVSTLELGDSALYLCASRGTGSTEAFFGQGTRLTVV.

The DNA of the CDR3 is TGTGCCAGCAGCTCGGATGCTAGCGGGAGCAATGAGCAGTTCTTC. Its translation: CASSSDASGSNEQFF. The rearrangement joins TRBV11-2 to TRBJ2-1, with TRBD2 identical over 10 bases. J gave up 6 bases and V 4 bases, and 6 bases lay outside the gene matches. This CDR3 spans 15 amino acids. The germline V gene has CDR1 SGHAT and CDR2 FQNNGV.

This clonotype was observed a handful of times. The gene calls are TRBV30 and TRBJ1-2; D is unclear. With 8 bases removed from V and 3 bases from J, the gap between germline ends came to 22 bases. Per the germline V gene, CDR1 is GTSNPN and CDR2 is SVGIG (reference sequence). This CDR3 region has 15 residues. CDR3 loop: CALEWARGADYGYTF. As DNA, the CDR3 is TGTGCCCTGGAGTGGGCCAGAGGTGCTGACTATGGCTACACCTTC.

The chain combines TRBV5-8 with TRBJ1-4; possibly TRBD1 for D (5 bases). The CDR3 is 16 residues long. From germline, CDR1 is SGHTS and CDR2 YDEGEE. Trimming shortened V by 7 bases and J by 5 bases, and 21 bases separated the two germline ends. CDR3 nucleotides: TGTGCCAGCTATCAGACACCGCAGGAGGGGAATGAAAAACTGTTTTTT. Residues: CASYQTPQEGNEKLFF.

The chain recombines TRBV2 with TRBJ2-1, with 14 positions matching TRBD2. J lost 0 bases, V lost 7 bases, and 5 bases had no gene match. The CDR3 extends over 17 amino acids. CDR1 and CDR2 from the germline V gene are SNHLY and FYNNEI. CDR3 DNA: TGTGCCAGCATCCGGACTAGCGGGGGGAGCTCCTACAATGAGCAGTTCTTC. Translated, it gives CASIRTSGGSSYNEQFF. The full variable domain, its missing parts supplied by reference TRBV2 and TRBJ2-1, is EPEVTQTPSHQVTQMGQEVILRCVPISNHLYFYWYRQILGQKVEFLVSFYNNEISEKSEIFDDQFSVERPDGSNFTLKIRSTKLEDSAMYFCASIRTSGGSSYNEQFFGPGTRLTVL.

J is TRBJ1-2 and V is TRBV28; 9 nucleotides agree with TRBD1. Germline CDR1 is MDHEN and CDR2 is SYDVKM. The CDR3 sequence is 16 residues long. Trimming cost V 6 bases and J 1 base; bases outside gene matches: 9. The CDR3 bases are TGTGCCAGCAGGTACTACGACAGGGGGGGTAACTATGGCTACACCTTC. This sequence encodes CASRYYDRGGNYGYTF.

This CDR3 is CASSETPNEQFF. The CDR3 bases are TGTGCCAGCAGTGAAACCCCCAATGAGCAGTTCTTC. V usage is TRBV6-1 and J usage is TRBJ2-1; D remains ambiguous. This CDR3 has 12 amino acids. The V gene lost 2 bases and the J gene lost 6 bases, with 5 bases spanning the gap. CDR1 and CDR2 (germline): MNHNS, SASEGT.

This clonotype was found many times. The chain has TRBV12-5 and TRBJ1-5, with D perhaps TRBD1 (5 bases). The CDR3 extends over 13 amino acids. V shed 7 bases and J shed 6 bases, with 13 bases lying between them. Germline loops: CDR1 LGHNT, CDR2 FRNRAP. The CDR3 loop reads CASASGGGQPQHF. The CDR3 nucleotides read TGTGCTAGTGCCTCAGGTGGGGGTCAGCCCCAGCATTTT.

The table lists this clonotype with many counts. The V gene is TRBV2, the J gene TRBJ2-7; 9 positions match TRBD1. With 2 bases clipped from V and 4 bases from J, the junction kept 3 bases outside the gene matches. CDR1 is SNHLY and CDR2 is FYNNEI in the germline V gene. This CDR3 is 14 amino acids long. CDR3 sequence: CASSETGQGYEQYF. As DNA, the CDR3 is TGTGCCAGCAGTGAAACGGGACAGGGATACGAGCAGTACTTC.

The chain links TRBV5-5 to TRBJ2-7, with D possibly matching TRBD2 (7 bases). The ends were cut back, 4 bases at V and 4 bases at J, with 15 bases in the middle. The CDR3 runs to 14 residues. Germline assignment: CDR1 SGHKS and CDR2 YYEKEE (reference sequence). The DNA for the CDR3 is TGTGCCAGCAGCAGGGGGGGGGCAAAATACGAGCAGTACTTC. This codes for CASSRGGAKYEQYF.

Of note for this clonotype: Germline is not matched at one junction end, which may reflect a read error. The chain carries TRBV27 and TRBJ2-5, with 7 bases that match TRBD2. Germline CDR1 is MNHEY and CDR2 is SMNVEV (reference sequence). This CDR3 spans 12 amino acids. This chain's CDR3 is CASRGLQETQCF. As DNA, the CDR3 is TGTGCCAGCAGGGGACTACAAGAGACCCAGTGCTTC.

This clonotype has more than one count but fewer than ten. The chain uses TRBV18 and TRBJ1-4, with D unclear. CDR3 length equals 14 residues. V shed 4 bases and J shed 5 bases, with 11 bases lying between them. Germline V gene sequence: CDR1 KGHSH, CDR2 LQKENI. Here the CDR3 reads CASSHRALNEKLFF. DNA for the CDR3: TGTGCCAGCTCACACCGGGCCTTAAATGAAAAACTGTTTTTT.